Listed below are T cell receptor beta chains from one sample, sequenced in a study of T cells in Graves' hyperthyroidism and ophthalmopathy. Each CDR3 protein is one row after TCRdb ran MiXCR on the multiplex PCR reads. This table has nearly 600,000 distinct CDR3 sequences, around 14% appearing once. Sequenced material: blood. These receptors were taken from a woman younger than 45 with Graves' hyperthyroidism that later progressed to Graves' ophthalmopathy. CDR3s include the opening cysteine and the closing phenylalanine or tryptophan. A D gene is named only where the DNA matches it firmly. Rows may omit the clone size; those that give it use once, few, many or a size class.

TRBJ2-3,TRBD2,TRBV4-3,-,15,TGCGCCAGCAGCACGGGACTAGCGGACACAGATACGCAGTATTTT,CASSTGLADTDTQYF
TRBJ1-2,TRBD1,TRBV7-3,few,18,TGTGTCAGCAGCTTAGGGCGGGACTGGACAGGGGGCTACTATGGCTACACCTTC,CVSSLGRDWTGGYYGYTF
TRBJ1-5,TRBD1,TRBV28,many,16,TGTGCCAGCAGTTTGGCCGGAGGGGGCAGGGATCAGCCCCAGCATTTT,CASSLAGGGRDQPQHF
TRBJ1-2,TRBD1,TRBV12-5,many,12,TGTGCTAGTGGTTTGGTACTGACAGGGTGCACCTTC,CASGLVLTGCTF
TRBJ1-6,-,TRBV28,few,14,TGTGCCAGCAGCCCTGGACGGACTCAATCACCCCTCCACTTT,CASSPGRTQSPLHF
TRBJ2-5,-,TRBV7-9,many,16,TGTGCCAGCGGGGGGGGGACAGACGACTTCCAAGAGACCCAGTACTTC,CASGGGTDDFQETQYF
TRBJ2-7,TRBD2,TRBV6-2/TRBV6-3,few,21,TGTGCCAGCGGGACATACGTAAACAGCGGGAGGGCCTTACTCCCAGCCTACGAGCAGTACTTC,CASGTYVNSGRALLPAYEQYF
TRBJ2-5,TRBD2,TRBV10-3,-,16,TGTGCCATCAGTGGAGTGGGCGGGGGACCTCAAGAGACCCAGTACTTC,CAISGVGGGPQETQYF
TRBJ2-1,-,TRBV9,few,14,TGTGCCAGCAGCGCCTACTTGGATCACAATGAGCAGTTCTTC,CASSAYLDHNEQFF
TRBJ2-1,-,TRBV6-5,many,18,TGTGCCAGCAGTTACGCCCCAGGGGGGCGGGAGCCCTACAATGAGCAGTTCTTC,CASSYAPGGREPYNEQFF
TRBJ2-7,-,TRBV18,many,15,TGTGCCAGCTCACCACCACAGGGAATTCTTGACGAGCAGTACTTC,CASSPPQGILDEQYF
TRBJ2-2,TRBD1,TRBV28,-,18,TGTGCCAGCAGTCCCCACCCCGGGACAGGAAGAAAGACCGGGGAGCTGTTTTTT,CASSPHPGTGRKTGELFF
TRBJ1-6,-,TRBV5-1,many,14,TGCGCCAGCAACTTGGACCGCCCAGGTTCACCCCTCCACTTT,CASNLDRPGSPLHF
TRBJ2-2,TRBD1,TRBV20-1,-,14,TGCAGTGCTAGGGGGCCAGGGGGCACCGGGGAGCTGTTTTTT,CSARGPGGTGELFF
TRBJ1-1,TRBD1,TRBV12-3/TRBV12-4,-,16,TGTGCCAGCGGATTGGCCGGACAGGGAAGGGGCACTGAAGCTTTCTTT,CASGLAGQGRGTEAFF
TRBJ2-5,-,TRBV18,many,14,TGTGCCAGCTCACCAGGGACGCATAAAGAGACCCAGTACTTC,CASSPGTHKETQYF
TRBJ1-1,-,TRBV29-1,many,14,TGCAGCGTTGAACGGGCACTCTCGAACACTGAAGCTTTCTTT,CSVERALSNTEAFF
TRBJ1-1,-,TRBV18,-,14,TGTGCCAGCTCACCGGGGGCAGGGCGGGGTGAAGCTTTCTTT,CASSPGAGRGEAFF
TRBJ2-2,TRBD2,TRBV20-1,many,18,TGCAGTGCTAGAGTGGAGCGGGAGAAGGGTTGGTACACCGGGGAGCTGTTTTTT,CSARVEREKGWYTGELFF
TRBJ2-1,TRBD1,TRBV28,many,15,TGTGCCAGCAGTTTCGTAACAGGGGATTACAATGAGCAGTTCTTC,CASSFVTGDYNEQFF
TRBJ1-1,TRBD1,TRBV5-1,many,13,TGCGCCAGCAGCTTGGCCTGGGACAGAGAAGGTTTCTTT,CASSLAWDREGFF
TRBJ2-3,-,TRBV12-3/TRBV12-4,many,12,TGTGCCAGCAGCGAGATTTCGGGTACGCAGTATTTT,CASSEISGTQYF
TRBJ2-5,TRBD2,TRBV3-1,-,15,TGTGCCAGCAGCTTGGGCGGGAGGGGATCGGAGACCCAGTACTTC,CASSLGGRGSETQYF
TRBJ1-5,TRBD1,TRBV10-3,-,14,TGTGCCATCAGGGGGGACAGGGAAAATCAGCCCCAGCATTTT,CAIRGDRENQPQHF
TRBJ2-3,TRBD1,TRBV20-1,-,13,TGCAGTCCAGGGACAGGGGGTGAAGATACGCAGTATTTT,CSPGTGGEDTQYF
TRBJ2-5,-,TRBV9,-,16,TGTGCCAGCAGCGTAGATCGGGGTTTTTCCCAAGAGACCCAGTACTTC,CASSVDRGFSQETQYF
TRBJ1-1,TRBD1,TRBV7-9,-,15,TGTGCCAGCAGCCCCCACCTCGACAGGGGGCTCGGAGCTTTCTTT,CASSPHLDRGLGAFF
TRBJ1-1,-,TRBV7-9,many,22,TGTGCCAGCAGCCCCAGAGTGGGGGTGCGGGGGCGCGCCCGAGAGAGGAACACTGAAGCTTTCTTT,CASSPRVGVRGRARERNTEAFF
TRBJ2-1,TRBD1,TRBV5-1,-,15,TGCGCCAGCAGCTGGGGGACAGGGGGACACAATGAGCAGTTCTTC,CASSWGTGGHNEQFF
TRBJ2-7,TRBD2,TRBV24-1,many,15,TGTGCCACCAGTGACCCCGGGACTAGCGGGTACGAGCAGTACTTC,CATSDPGTSGYEQYF
TRBJ1-2,-,TRBV12-3/TRBV12-4,many,15,TGTGCCAGCAGTTTAGTGACGCAGGGAGTAAGGGGCTACACCTTC,CASSLVTQGVRGYTF
TRBJ2-3,TRBD2,TRBV30,-,15,TGTGCCTGGAGTGCGGGGACTAGCAATGGGGATACGCAGTATTTT,CAWSAGTSNGDTQYF
TRBJ1-3,-,TRBV6-2/TRBV6-3,-,15,TGTGCCAGCAGTCCACAGCCGAGCTCTGGAAACACCATATATTTT,CASSPQPSSGNTIYF
TRBJ2-6,-,TRBV6-1,many,16,TGTGCCACCACGGTCCAACGGGACTCTGGGGCCAACGTCCTGACTTTC,CATTVQRDSGANVLTF
TRBJ1-5,-,TRBV6-1,-,14,TGTGCCAGCAGTGAGAGGGAAAGGAATCAGCCCCAGCATTTT,CASSERERNQPQHF
TRBJ2-7,-,TRBV16,-,12,TGTGCCAGCAGACAGGGTGTCGACGAGCAGTACTTC,CASRQGVDEQYF
TRBJ1-5,-,TRBV19,many,15,TGTGCCAGTAGTATGGGTCGCCAGGGCAATCAGCCCCAGCATTTT,CASSMGRQGNQPQHF
TRBJ1-1,-,TRBV20-1,many,13,TGCAGTGCCGATGTCAAATTCAGGACTGAAGCTTTCTTT,CSADVKFRTEAFF
TRBJ2-7,TRBD1,TRBV6-1,many,12,TGTGCCAGCCGGGACAGGTCGTACGAGCAGTACTTC,CASRDRSYEQYF
TRBJ1-1,-,TRBV28,many,11,TGTGCCAGCACCGATAACACTGAAGCTTTCTTT,CASTDNTEAFF